The 27 T cell receptor beta chains in this list originate from one sample, sequenced in a study of T cell responses to AZD1222 COVID-19 vaccine. Data came from immunoSEQ multiplex PCR; TCRdb stores just in-frame clones and leaves some out. The table has about 50,000 clones, about three quarters seen once. The sample in question was peripheral blood, obtained on day 0 of AZD1222 vaccination. The receptor source for this set is an adult in good health.

The genes are TRBV9 and TRBJ1-2; 7 bases fit TRBD1. CDR1 is SGDLS, CDR2 YYNGEE, per germline. V was pared by 4 bases and J by 4 bases, with 13 bases of the junction left unmatched. The CDR3 runs to 16 residues. The CDR3 spells CASSLFDRVGGYGYTF. CDR3 sequence (DNA): TGTGCCAGCAGCCTCTTCGACAGGGTTGGTGGCTATGGCTACACCTTC.

For this clone: A read error may produce the germline difference seen at one junction end. The chain carries TRBV6-1 and TRBJ1-1; 9 bases map to TRBD1. Germline values: CDR1 MNHNS, CDR2 SASEGT. The CDR3 extends over 17 amino acids. The CDR3 spells CAGSVDRGGKMNTEAFF. For the CDR3, the DNA is TGTGCCGGCAGTGTAGACAGGGGGGGCAAAATGAACACTGAAGCTTTCTTT.

This chain uses TRBV3-1 (or the pseudogene TRBV3-2) with TRBJ2-7; D not resolved. The CDR3 totals 13 residues. Germline CDR1 and CDR2: LGHDT and YNNKEL (reference sequence). Trimming pared 0 bases from V and 4 bases from J, leaving 7 bases between. The CDR3 sequence: CASSQDLGYEQYF. The CDR3 DNA sequence: TGTGCCAGCAGCCAAGATCTCGGTTACGAGCAGTACTTC.

Only a few counts were recorded for this clone. V usage is TRBV5-1 and J usage is TRBJ2-2; possibly TRBD2 for D (5 bases). V lost 3 bases and J 4 bases, leaving 13 bases between the germline ends. Germline assignment: CDR1 SGHRS and CDR2 YFSETQ. CDR3 size: 15 residues. The CDR3 region is CASSSGSGITGELFF. CDR3 nucleotides: TGCGCCAGCAGCTCGGGGTCTGGGATCACCGGGGAGCTGTTTTTT.

This clone came up a few times. V gene TRBV19 combines with J gene TRBJ1-1; 7 bases are a match to TRBD1. Trimming cost V 3 bases and J 7 bases; bases outside gene matches: 8. CDR3 size: 14 residues. Germline V gives CDR1 LNHDA, CDR2 SQIVND (reference sequence). The CDR3 sequence: CASSMRGRGNEAFF. In DNA, the CDR3 is TGTGCCAGTAGTATGAGGGGGCGTGGCAATGAAGCTTTCTTT. Variable domain in full (rest from reference TRBV19 and TRBJ1-1): DGGITQSPKYLFRKEGQNVTLSCEQNLNHDAMYWYRQDPGQGLRLIYYSQIVNDFQKGDIAEGYSVSREKKESFPLTVTSAQKNPTAFYLCASSMRGRGNEAFFGQGTRLTVV.

CDR3 nucleotide sequence: TGTGCCAGCTCACCCAATATGGGGTCGGGGGTTGACACTGAAGCTTTCTTT. Translation: CASSPNMGSGVDTEAFF. The chain is built from TRBV18 and TRBJ1-1, with D maybe TRBD1 (5 bases). Germline CDR1 KGHSH, CDR2 LQKENI. V was trimmed by 3 bases and J by 3 bases, leaving 20 bases between them. This CDR3 comprises 17 residues.

This clone was seen a single time. This chain's CDR3 is CASSERYNEQFF. The DNA for the CDR3 is TGTGCCAGCAGTGAACGGTACAATGAGCAGTTCTTC. The rearrangement joins TRBV2 to TRBJ2-1; the D is unclear. Trimming pared 2 bases from V and 4 bases from J, leaving 3 bases between. The CDR3 covers 12 residues. From germline, CDR1 is SNHLY and CDR2 FYNNEI.

The V and J genes are TRBV19 and TRBJ1-5; possibly TRBD1 for D (6 bases). This CDR3 region has 13 residues. CDR1 is LNHDA, CDR2 SQIVND, per germline (reference sequence). DNA for the CDR3: TGTGCTGGGGGCATTTCCGCAAATCAGCCCCAGCATTTT. The encoded protein is CAGGISANQPQHF. The variable domain in full, with the rest retrieved from reference TRBV19 and TRBJ1-5, is DGGITQSPKYLFRKEGQNVTLSCEQNLNHDAMYWYRQDPGQGLRLIYYSQIVNDFQKGDIAEGYSVSREKKESFPLTVTSAQKNPTAFYLCAGGISANQPQHFGDGTRLSIL.

The table lists this clone with a count of one. The genes are TRBV6-6 and TRBJ1-1, with D maybe TRBD1 (6 bases). V lost 7 bases and J lost 8, with 17 bases in between. Germline-derived CDR1 and CDR2 are MNHNY and SVGAGI (reference sequence). This CDR3 is built from 13 residues. CDR3 nucleotides: TGTGCCAGCACCTTAATGTCCGGGACAGAAGCTTTCTTT. This encodes CASTLMSGTEAFF.

The chain has TRBV5-1 and TRBJ2-1, with 10 bases lining up with TRBD1. The CDR3 has 13 amino acids. CDR1 and CDR2 (germline): SGHRS, YFSETQ. V lost 7 bases, J lost 6 bases, and 4 bases stayed unmatched. The CDR3 is CASARTGGNEQFF. DNA for the CDR3: TGCGCCAGCGCCAGGACAGGGGGCAATGAGCAGTTCTTC. Full variable domain (outside the CDR3, taken from reference TRBV5-1 and TRBJ2-1): KAGVTQTPRYLIKTRGQQVTLSCSPISGHRSVSWYQQTPGQGLQFLFEYFSETQRNKGNFPGRFSGRQFSNSRSEMNVSTLELGDSALYLCASARTGGNEQFFGPGTRLTVL.

This chain connects TRBV7-8 to TRBJ2-5, with D perhaps being TRBD1 or TRBD2 (5 bases each). Germline CDR1 and CDR2: SGHVS and FQNEAQ. V lost 1 base, J lost 4 bases, and 13 bases lay in between. The length of the CDR3 is 15 residues. The CDR3 spells CASSLDGSRVETQYF. In nucleotides, the CDR3 is TGTGCCAGCAGCTTAGATGGGAGCAGGGTAGAGACCCAGTACTTC. Complete variable domain (other parts from reference TRBV7-8 and TRBJ2-5): GAGVSQSPRYKVAKRGQDVALRCDPISGHVSLFWYQQALGQGPEFLTYFQNEAQLDKSGLPSDRFFAERPEGSVSTLKIQRTQQEDSAVYLCASSLDGSRVETQYFGPGTRLLVL.

V and J are TRBV5-4 and TRBJ2-1, with D maybe TRBD2 (6 bases). Germline V gene sequence: CDR1 SGHNT, CDR2 YYREEE (reference sequence). V lost 4 bases and J 5 bases, leaving 13 bases between the germline ends. CDR3 length equals 14 residues. The CDR3 region is CASSLELADNEQFF. The CDR3 DNA reads as TGTGCCAGCAGCCTCGAGTTAGCGGACAATGAGCAGTTCTTC.

V and J are TRBV7-8 and TRBJ2-3, with D possibly being TRBD2 (6 bases). CDR1 is SGHVS and CDR2 is FQNEAQ in the germline V gene. The CDR3 runs 15 residues. Trimming took 4 bases from V and 2 from J, leaving 13 bases between them. CDR3 region: CASSSLASLTDTQYF. CDR3 sequence (DNA): TGTGCCAGCAGCTCCCTAGCGAGCCTCACAGATACGCAGTATTTT. The full variable domain, its missing parts supplied by reference TRBV7-8 and TRBJ2-3, is GAGVSQSPRYKVAKRGQDVALRCDPISGHVSLFWYQQALGQGPEFLTYFQNEAQLDKSGLPSDRFFAERPEGSVSTLKIQRTQQEDSAVYLCASSSLASLTDTQYFGPGTRLTVL.

The chain recombines TRBV5-1 with TRBJ2-3; a weak D match, TRBD1 (6 bases). V dropped 4 bases and J dropped 0 bases, with 9 bases sitting between them. CDR3 size: 14 residues. The germline CDR1 and CDR2 sequences are SGHRS and YFSETQ. The CDR3 here is CASSQGQSTDTQYF. The CDR3 coding sequence is TGCGCCAGCAGCCAGGGACAAAGCACAGATACGCAGTATTTT.

The chain links TRBV7-2 to TRBJ2-3, with TRBD2 matching 7 bases. Per germline, CDR1 SGHTA and CDR2 FQGNSA. This CDR3 comprises 16 residues. With 5 bases clipped from V and 1 base from J, the junction kept 9 bases outside the gene matches. CDR3 protein: CASSAALAGGTDTQYF. The CDR3, as DNA: TGTGCCAGCAGCGCGGCCCTGGCGGGGGGCACAGATACGCAGTATTTT. Using reference TRBV7-2 and TRBJ2-3 for the parts outside the CDR3, the full variable domain is GAGVSQSPSNKVTEKGKDVELRCDPISGHTALYWYRQSLGQGLEFLIYFQGNSAPDKSGLPSDRFSAERTGGSVSTLTIQRTQQEDSAVYLCASSAALAGGTDTQYFGPGTRLTVL.

The chain is built from TRBV19 and TRBJ1-1; D is undetermined. The germline CDR1 and CDR2 sequences are LNHDA and SQIVND (reference sequence). This CDR3 comprises 12 residues. Deletions cut 1 base from V and 7 bases from J, with 7 bases between. In DNA, the CDR3 is TGTGCCAGTAGTATAGGAGCCCTTGAAGCTTTCTTT. Translation gives CASSIGALEAFF.

The V gene is TRBV19, the J gene TRBJ2-2; 7 nucleotides line up with TRBD1. Trimming cost V 7 bases and J 0 bases; bases outside gene matches: 5. In germline, CDR1 is LNHDA, CDR2 SQIVND (reference sequence). The CDR3 length is 15 residues. The chain's CDR3 is CASTGTEANTGELFF. In DNA, the CDR3 is TGTGCCAGTACGGGGACAGAGGCGAACACCGGGGAGCTGTTTTTT.

This clone is a singleton in its sample. The chain links TRBV29-1 to TRBJ1-1; no reliable D call. V was trimmed by 4 bases and J by 2 bases, leaving 8 bases between them. There are 12 residues in the CDR3. Germline lookup yields CDR1 SQVTM and CDR2 ANQGSEA. The CDR3, as DNA: TGCAGCGTTGGAGGGAGAAACACTGAAGCTTTCTTT. Translation gives CSVGGRNTEAFF.

The V gene is TRBV10-3, the J gene TRBJ2-5; D gene unclear. Trimming cost V 0 bases and J 1 base, with 9 bases left between them. This CDR3 comprises 15 residues. Germline CDR1 and CDR2: ENHRY and SYGVKD. The DNA of the CDR3 is TGTGCCATCAGTGAGTCGAAGGGCAGCCAAGAGACCCAGTACTTC. Protein product: CAISESKGSQETQYF.

The chain employs TRBV2 and TRBJ2-1; 8 bases are shared with TRBD2. J lost 1 base, V lost 8 bases, and 7 bases had no gene match. This CDR3 spans 15 amino acids. Germline CDR1 and CDR2: SNHLY and FYNNEI. Here the CDR3 reads CASRSSSGSYNEQFF. The CDR3 nucleotides are TGTGCCAGCCGGTCGTCTAGCGGGTCCTACAATGAGCAGTTCTTC.

The chain is built from TRBV6-5 and TRBJ2-1; 7 bases line up with TRBD2. This CDR3 region has 15 residues. Germline CDR1 and CDR2: MNHEY and SVGAGI. V lost 0 bases to trimming and J lost 7 bases; unmatched junction nucleotides: 6. CDR3 loop: CASSYSAGAENEQFF. The CDR3 DNA reads as TGTGCCAGCAGTTACTCCGCGGGAGCGGAGAATGAGCAGTTCTTC.

J is TRBJ2-5 and V is TRBV10-1; unclear D gene. Germline V gene sequence: CDR1 WNHNN, CDR2 SYGVQD (reference sequence). The CDR3 length is 15 residues. Trimming removed 3 bases from V and 3 bases from J, with 14 bases in between. CDR3 in DNA: TGCGCCAGCAGTGAAACGCCGGGTTCCGAAGAGACCCAGTACTTC. The encoded protein is CASSETPGSEETQYF.

CDR3 in DNA: TGTGCCAGTAGTATAGGTCAGGGAAACACCGGGGAGCTGTTTTTT. It codes for CASSIGQGNTGELFF. The chain recombines TRBV19 with TRBJ2-2, with a possible D match to TRBD1 (5 bases). The ends were cut back, 1 base at V and 2 bases at J, with 8 bases in the middle. Per the germline V gene, CDR1 is LNHDA and CDR2 is SQIVND (reference sequence). This CDR3 comprises 15 residues.

V and J are TRBV2 and TRBJ1-5; D is ambiguous. With 8 bases removed from V and 5 bases from J, the gap between germline ends came to 13 bases. Germline V gene sequence: CDR1 SNHLY, CDR2 FYNNEI. The CDR3 covers 13 residues. The CDR3: CASRREADQPQHF. The CDR3 DNA sequence: TGTGCCAGCCGAAGGGAGGCGGATCAGCCCCAGCATTTT.

The rearrangement links TRBV6-1 to TRBJ1-5; D remains unclear. CDR1 MNHNS and CDR2 SASEGT come from the germline V gene. The length of the CDR3 is 13 residues. V was clipped by 1 base and J by 6 bases, with 7 bases between them. CDR3 sequence reads: CASSEVVGQPQHF. The CDR3 DNA follows: TGTGCCAGCAGTGAAGTAGTGGGTCAGCCCCAGCATTTT.

This chain links TRBV19 with TRBJ2-3, with D unclear. The V end lost 5 bases, the J end lost 5 bases, and 17 bases lay between the germline ends. CDR3 length equals 15 residues. CDR1 is LNHDA, CDR2 SQIVND, per germline (reference sequence). The CDR3 here is CASSLLSPAEDTQYF. The CDR3 bases are TGTGCCAGTAGTCTACTCTCCCCGGCGGAAGATACGCAGTATTTT.

The V and J genes are TRBV5-1 and TRBJ1-6; tentatively, D is TRBD1 (5 bases). The V and J ends lost 0 bases and 5 bases respectively, with 12 bases between them. In germline, CDR1 is SGHRS, CDR2 YFSETQ. The CDR3 covers 16 residues. This chain's CDR3 is CASSLARAFDNSPLHF. The CDR3, as DNA: TGCGCCAGCAGCTTGGCCAGGGCGTTCGATAATTCACCCCTCCACTTT.